This entry concerns a single TCR beta chain. Its antigen is still unknown. No base-level quality is on record; no much larger clone is a single base apart. At the DNA level, this CDR3 is encoded by other sequences in the same sample as well. The sample belongs to a study of cytomegalovirus exposure and HLA in healthy donors (dated by TCRdb to 2016 to 2017). At the level of the whole study: According to an earlier analysis of several hundred of the donors, about 179 million T cells yielded roughly 110 million unique TCR beta sequences and more than 250 Gb of sequence data. An early release covering roughly 600 HLA-typed donors comprised about 300 gigabases of sequencing data and some 79 million unique TCR sequences. Of the roughly 390 genotyped donors, roughly 76% were placed in the genetic ancestry cluster associated with self-reported Caucasian donors. The study was designed to test whether signatures of past pathogen exposure could be identified by cataloging public T cell receptors. The study used immunosequencing to profile the T cell repertoires of around 600 subjects and linked those repertoires to cytomegalovirus serostatus. In addition to the first cohort of about 650 subjects, a separate validation cohort of approximately 130 different subjects was used. High-throughput TCR immunosequencing, statistical association of individual TCRs with disease status, and machine learning were combined to predict cytomegalovirus infection status. To study patterns of TCR occurrence, a later analysis re-analyzed previously published TCR beta repertoires from around 670 donors and added high-resolution HLA genotyping. Rather than using new phenotypic data, the later analysis identified candidate immune exposures from TCR beta sequences and from how often those sequences occurred across donors. In an earlier analysis of around 540 of the donors, high-throughput TCR beta sequencing was used to judge whether each TCR beta V gene segment behaved as functional or pseudogenic. Donor age, sex, ethnicity and CMV serostatus were compiled alongside the repertoire data. A later genetic analysis took genome-wide SNP genotypes for about 65% of the 666 donors and used that subset as a discovery cohort. All discovery cohort repertoires had been generated on a single sequencing platform. Class I and class II HLA loci were covered by the typing at four-digit resolution. The number of typed donors differed by locus: roughly 629-630 for A, B, C, DRB1 and DQB1; 500 to 550 for DQA1; over 600 for DPA1; and roughly 490 for DPB1. Roughly 5 DR-DQ haplotypes were treated as single units for association and clustering because of strong linkage in the cohort. On average, roughly 250,000 unique TCR beta nucleotide sequences were sequenced per donor among roughly 430 genotyped donors of the cohort, with 15% to 20% of those sequences being non-productive. Summary of the overall study and its limitations: In the study, around 160 TCR beta chains were listed as associated with cytomegalovirus. Across donors, most TCR sequences were observed very rarely, whereas some public TCRs were present in many individuals. This cohort had only TCR beta chains sequenced, and the lack of alpha or paired-chain data limited which features could be detected. A later analysis found that most CMV-associated TCR beta chains appeared HLA-restricted, with HLA associations seemingly driven largely by CMV exposure. HLA typing was unavailable for some donors at each locus, so association tests used only the typed subset. In a later analysis, HLA-associated TCR beta chains were found to be more clonally expanded and to have lower generation probabilities than equally common non-associated chains. A later analysis associated 16,951 TCR beta sequences with specific HLA alleles at a false discovery rate of 0.05. Because the 87-base-pair reads could not distinguish some IMGT-functional V segments, including TRBV6-2 and TRBV6-3, those segments were excluded. In a later analysis, several top co-occurrence clusters were reported to appear linked to parvovirus B19, influenza, CMV and Epstein-Barr virus. A group of highly shared sequence variants was considered likely to be a technical artifact of the sequencing pipeline. The classifier was reported to diagnose cytomegalovirus status with high specificity and sensitivity in both the original cohort and the validation cohort. Compared with the roughly 720-donor mean, donors in an Asian-associated ancestry cluster had fewer N-insertions in productive TCRs, according to a later genetic analysis. An association between a missense DCLRE1C variant and V-gene and J-gene trimming of TCR beta chains was found in a later genetic analysis and replicated in an independent cohort. Strong co-occurrence of HLA alleles, especially DR and DQ, made assigning TCR associations to individual alleles difficult. In an earlier analysis of approximately 590 of the donors, most TCR beta V segments appeared in productive rearrangements about 87% or about 30% of the time, broadly matching IMGT annotations. A further reported finding was that TCR beta sequences accurately predicted the HLA-A and HLA-B alleles for most subjects in the first cohort. Sequencing depth was assumed to be roughly uniform across donors in the presence/absence analyses, though that assumption may not hold. The authors suggested that the approach could potentially be extended to other disease states and immunological phenotypes. In a later analysis, TCR association rates were found to vary across HLA loci, with the most associated TCRs seen for DRB1 alleles and the fewest for HLA-C alleles. Because counts were too low, under 20 rarely observed V segments, including chromosome 9 orphons, were left out of the earlier analysis of over 550 of the donors. Immune exposure information for the cohort was limited to CMV serostatus. Linkage disequilibrium might explain the correlated functional status among segregating V segments, but an unknown experimental factor could not be excluded. In vitro tests confirmed that a few of the cytomegalovirus-associated TCR beta chains recognize cytomegalovirus antigens.

The library was prepared using the immunoSEQ multiplex PCR assay. A mixture of 60 forward primers for TCR Vbeta segments and 13 reverse primers for TCR Jbeta segments was used in the multiplex PCR. A multiplex PCR assay on genomic DNA amplified the CDR3 region of rearranged TCR beta genes. The amplified TCR beta libraries were sequenced on the Illumina HiSeq System as 87-base-pair reads. Per the original workflow: In a later analysis, tens of millions of unique TCR beta chains were counted across the 500 to 700 repertoires, and approximately 9.9 million of these chains were shared by at least two donors. A nearest-neighbor algorithm error-corrected the raw reads and collapsed the reads into unique sequences, merging closely related sequences to remove PCR and sequencing errors. V, D and J gene segments were assigned by aligning CDR3 sequences to IMGT reference sequences. For a sequence to be retained, a match of at least six nucleotides to both a V gene segment and a J gene segment was required. A rearrangement was called productive if the CDR3 had no stop codons and remained in frame with V and J, and every other rearrangement was called non-productive. CDR3 was defined by IMGT convention, running from the second conserved V-encoded cysteine to the conserved J-encoded phenylalanine. The earlier analysis of some 580 of the donors excluded any sequence lacking an unambiguous match to a single V gene segment. An earlier analysis of almost 600 of the donors classified V segments as functional when productive rearrangements were above 56.7% and as segregating when the standard deviation between donors was above 5%. A statistical classification framework was developed to diagnose cytomegalovirus status using the catalog of TCR beta chain sequences. V and J gene assignment, in a later analysis, came from comparing TCR nucleotide sequences with IMGT/GENE-DB human TR gene sequences. The TCRdist pipeline was used in a later analysis to assign CDR3 sequences and most-parsimonious VDJ recombination scenarios. In a later analysis, every TCR beta chain was defined by the combination of its CDR3 amino acid sequence and its V-gene family, and reads without a unique V-gene family were dropped. In a later analysis, 450 to 600 highly shared, low-generation-probability nucleotide sequences were removed to address suspected cross-contamination and a sequencing artifact. In a later analysis, a clonal expansion index was calculated for each public chain from normalized within-repertoire ranks of inferred template counts. In a later analysis, generation probabilities were computed with a VDJ recombination model fitted to out-of-frame rearrangements, and the resulting probabilities were checked against IGoR. A later analysis scored TCR-TCR, TCR-HLA and TCR-CMV co-occurrence with hypergeometric tests, applying a repertoire-size bias correction to TCR pairs. A later analysis estimated false discovery rates by permuting HLA or CMV assignments 20 times. In a later analysis, co-occurring TCRs were grouped using DBSCAN, with TCRdist sequence similarity added in when clustering inside HLA-allele-positive subsets. For co-occurrence clustering, repertoires with fewer than 30,000 or more than 120,000 public chains were excluded, along with four or five repertoires with anomalous nucleotide sharing. The table was pulled from immuneACCESS by TCRdb, which kept in-frame rearrangements only. Such tables lose some clones; where checked, under half of the loss comes from unresolved V genes, and the rest has no known cause. V and J calls plus clone size are reproduced from that table; the DNA served to infer D and trimming. Counted in this sample were some 150,000 clones; around four fifths of them appeared once. The ten largest clones take up around 3.1% of the sample.

The cohort comprised several hundred healthy bone marrow donors. All cohort members were sampled while nominally healthy, although unrecorded immune exposures were likely present. The donor was CMV seronegative and was included in the group of a few hundred seronegative cohort members. Each donor provided a peripheral blood sample, and peripheral blood mononuclear cells were used for TCR beta sequencing. Genomic DNA was extracted from the blood cell samples with the Qiagen DNeasy Blood Extraction Kit. Reading from cysteine to phenylalanine, the CDR3 counts 14 amino acids. Solely the CDR3 DNA is kept, with 42 bases framed from the first base. The germline V gene (reference sequence) gives CDR1 as SEHNR and CDR2 as FQNEAQ. Trimming takes 0 bases from V and 1 base from J, and the germline ends sit 6 bases apart.

This clonotype was obtained from a female donor in good health and CMV-seronegative. This chain joins TRBV7-9 to TRBJ1-1; no D segment can be confidently identified. Sequenced sample: PBMCs. The bases are TGTGCCAGCAGCTTAGCGTACGGGAACACTGAAGCTTTCTTT. This is translated as CASSLAYGNTEAFF.